This section outlines one T cell receptor (beta chain) sequence together with its context. The V end lost 4 bases, the J end lost 3 bases, and 12 bases lay between the germline ends. Germline loops: CDR1 SQVTM, CDR2 ANQGSEA. The length of the CDR3 is 14 residues. This specimen belongs to a study of blood T cell repertoires in COVID-19. The wider study: Acute and convalescent COVID-19 samples came from the United States, Italy and Spain. T cells, B-cell-depleted T cells, or PBMCs supplied cDNA or gDNA.

Authors' analysis steps: Amplification from reference gene primers served as the basis for estimated nucleated cell counts. Method: immunoSEQ multiplex PCR; TCRdb's copy keeps in-frame clones and lacks some. Clone size and V and J calls were adopted from that table, with D and trimming inferred from the DNA. The data contain a few hundred thousand clones, approximately 78% of them singletons. The sequencing sample was made of peripheral blood. The source of this sequence is a young woman with acute or convalescent COVID-19. The chain recombines TRBV29-1 with TRBJ2-2; D not certain. In nucleotides, the CDR3 is TGCAGCGTTGTGGTCTCGACACACACCGGGGAGCTGTTTTTT. Translation: CSVVVSTHTGELFF.